This TCR beta chain was recovered during a study of regulatory T cells in long-lasting Graves disease. Looking at the study overall: Freshly diagnosed Graves' patients had used antithyroid drugs for under 3 months. Study-level results: The researchers studied only peripheral blood, not thyroid tissue.

Time point: newly diagnosed GD, antithyroid drugs for less than 3 months. RNA isolated from PBMCs was used to make the TCR library. Diagnoses of Graves' disease were made by American Thyroid Association guidelines. Turning to this clonotype: Antigen: not known.

The CDR3 totals 15 residues. Germline lookup yields CDR1 MNHNS and CDR2 SASEGT. The V end lost 0 bases, the J end lost 0 bases, and 6 bases lay between the germline ends. Arm-PCR of CDR3 regions with iRepertoire HTBI primers generated TCR beta libraries. TCRdb called the multiplex PCR reads again in MiXCR, with one record for every CDR3 protein. The sample has about 530,000 distinct CDR3 sequences, roughly a sixth seen once. The sample was also linked to a second study, of T cells in Graves' hyperthyroidism and ophthalmopathy. That report adds: For the diagnoses, clinical symptoms, serum thyroxine and TRAb, thyroid ultrasound and orbital computed tomography were used.

This material consisted of peripheral blood mononuclear cells (PBMCs), taken at new diagnosis, from a patient treated with antithyroid drugs. V is TRBV6-1 and J is TRBJ1-5; the D is unclear. This clonotype was sampled from a woman aged 35-65 years with Graves disease. The CDR3 bases are TGTGCCAGCAGTGAAGCGCTTGGTAGCAATCAGCCCCAGCATTTT. Translation gives CASSEALGSNQPQHF.